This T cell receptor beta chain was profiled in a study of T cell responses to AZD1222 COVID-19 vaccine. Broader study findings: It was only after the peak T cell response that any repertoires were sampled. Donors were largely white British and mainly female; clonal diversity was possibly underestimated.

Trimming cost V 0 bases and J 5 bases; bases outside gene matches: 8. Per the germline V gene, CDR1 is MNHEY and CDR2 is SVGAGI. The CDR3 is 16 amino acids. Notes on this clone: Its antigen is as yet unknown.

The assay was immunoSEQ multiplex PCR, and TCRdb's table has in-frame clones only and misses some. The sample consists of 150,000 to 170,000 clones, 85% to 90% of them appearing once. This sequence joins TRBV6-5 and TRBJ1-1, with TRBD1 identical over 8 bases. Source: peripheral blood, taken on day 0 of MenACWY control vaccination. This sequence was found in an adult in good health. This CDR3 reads CASSYSRSWTGTEAFF. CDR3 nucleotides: TGTGCCAGCAGTTACTCTCGGTCCTGGACAGGGACTGAAGCTTTCTTT.